This T cell receptor (beta chain) was captured in a study of cytomegalovirus exposure and HLA in healthy donors. A note on this clone: No antigen is known for it.

Findings and caveats of the study: Most subjects had HLA-A and HLA-B alleles reportedly predicted accurately by TCR beta sequences.

CDR3 length: 16 amino acids. Germline V CDR1 and CDR2: MDHEN, SYDVKM. Unmatched junction bases numbered 6, after V lost 3 bases and J lost 1 base. It was with 60 Vbeta and 13 Jbeta primers that the PCR ran. Only in-frame clones appear in the TCRdb table, and some are missing; sequencing was by immunoSEQ multiplex PCR. The sample carries 95,000 to 150,000 clones, approximately 65% recorded once. The sample was PBMCs. The V and J genes are TRBV28 and TRBJ2-1, with 7 positions matching TRBD2. The sequence derives from a man aged 18-30 years in good health and CMV-seronegative. The CDR3, as DNA: TGTGCCAGCAGTTTTTTGGCTAGCGGTTCCTACAATGAGCAGTTCTTC. It encodes CASSFLASGSYNEQFF. Using reference TRBV28 and TRBJ2-1 for the parts outside the CDR3, the full variable domain is DVKVTQSSRYLVKRTGEKVFLECVQDMDHENMFWYRQDPGLGLRLIYFSYDVKMKEKGDIPEGYSVSREKKERFSLILESASTNQTSMYLCASSFLASGSYNEQFFGPGTRLTVL.